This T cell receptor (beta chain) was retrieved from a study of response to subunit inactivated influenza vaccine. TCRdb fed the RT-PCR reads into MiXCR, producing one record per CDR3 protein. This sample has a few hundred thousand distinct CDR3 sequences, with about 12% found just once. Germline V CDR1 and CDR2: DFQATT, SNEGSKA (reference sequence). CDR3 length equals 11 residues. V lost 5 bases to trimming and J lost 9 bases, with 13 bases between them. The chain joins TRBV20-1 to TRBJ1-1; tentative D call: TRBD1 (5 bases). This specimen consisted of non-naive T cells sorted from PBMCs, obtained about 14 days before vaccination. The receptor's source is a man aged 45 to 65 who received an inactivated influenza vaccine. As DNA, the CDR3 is TGCAGTGCTCCGGGGGGAAATAAAGCTTTCTTT. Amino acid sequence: CSAPGGNKAFF.